A single sample is the source of the 21 T cell receptor beta chains below, sequenced in a study of blood T cell repertoires in COVID-19. Measured with immunoSEQ multiplex PCR; TCRdb has only the in-frame clones, and not every one. The table records 150,000 or so clones, over 60% of them present only once. Material for sequencing was peripheral blood. These receptors came from a man at least 80 years old with acute or convalescent COVID-19.

The chain links TRBV9 to TRBJ2-3, with 7 bases fitting TRBD1. In germline, CDR1 is SGDLS, CDR2 YYNGEE. V dropped 0 bases and J dropped 3; count of bases not matched to a gene: 10. The CDR3 has 17 amino acids. Here the CDR3 DNA reads TGTGCCAGCAGCGTAGATGTTGGGGACAGTTGGACAGATACGCAGTATTTT. This translates into CASSVDVGDSWTDTQYF.

The chain couples TRBV6-5 to TRBJ1-1, with 12 bases aligning to TRBD1. Trimming cost V 7 bases and J 4 bases; bases outside gene matches: 7. The V gene's germline CDR1 is MNHEY and CDR2 SVGAGI. This CDR3 has 15 amino acids. The CDR3 loop reads CASTWDRGQVTEAFF. As DNA, the CDR3 is TGTGCCAGCACCTGGGACAGGGGGCAGGTCACTGAAGCTTTCTTT.

This chain connects TRBV24-1 to TRBJ2-5; 8 bases agree with TRBD2. Germline V lookup: CDR1 KGHDR, CDR2 SFDVKD. The CDR3 extends over 14 amino acids. Losses at the gene ends were 3 bases for V and 1 base for J; bases not matched to a gene: 0. CDR3 protein: CATSDGTSQETQYF. The CDR3 nucleotides are TGTGCCACCAGTGATGGGACTAGCCAAGAGACCCAGTACTTC.

V is TRBV12-3 or TRBV12-4 and J is TRBJ1-1; no clear D. V was clipped by 3 bases and J by 1 base, with 3 bases between them. There are 12 residues in the CDR3. The CDR3 region is CASSLRNTEAFF. The CDR3, as DNA: TGTGCCAGCAGTTTGCGGAACACTGAAGCTTTCTTT.

This chain uses TRBV5-1 with TRBJ1-2; D possibly corresponds to TRBD1 (5 bases). The germline V and J ends were trimmed by 3 bases and 4 bases, with 16 bases remaining between them. This CDR3 comprises 15 residues. Germline V gene lookup returns CDR1 SGHRS and CDR2 YFSETQ. The CDR3 sequence is CASSSNPTEPYGYTF. The DNA of the CDR3 is TGCGCCAGCAGCTCAAACCCGACAGAACCCTATGGCTACACCTTC.

The V call is TRBV2, the J call TRBJ1-3; TRBD1 aligns across 10 bases. CDR1 and CDR2 (germline): SNHLY, FYNNEI. CDR3 size: 21 residues. V gave up 6 bases and J gave up 5 bases; unmatched junction bases: 25. CDR3 loop: CASSRLGGTGDFRRTRNTIYF. In nucleotides, the CDR3 is TGTGCCAGCAGCAGATTAGGCGGGACAGGGGATTTTAGAAGGACGAGAAACACCATATATTTT.

Only one count was recorded for this clone. A read error may account for a junction end that differs from germline. Other nucleotide sequences in the sample specify the same CDR3. The gene calls are TRBV30 and TRBJ2-6; 10 bases match TRBD1. The germline gives CDR1 GTSNPN, CDR2 SVGIG (reference sequence). This CDR3 has 15 amino acids. CDR3 DNA: TGTGCTTGGAGACAGGGGGCGACTGGGGCCAACGTCCTGACTTTC. It is translated as CAWRQGATGANVLTF.

With regard to this clone: Other DNA sequences within the sample encode an identical CDR3. The genes are TRBV5-1 and TRBJ1-1; D is possibly TRBD1 (5 bases). The CDR3 runs 14 residues. In germline, CDR1 is SGHRS, CDR2 YFSETQ. V was cut by 1 base and J by 0 bases, with 7 bases left in between. CDR3 amino acids: CASSLQGMNTEAFF. The CDR3 DNA sequence: TGCGCCAGCAGCTTGCAGGGTATGAACACTGAAGCTTTCTTT.

The chain recombines TRBV7-8 with TRBJ2-1; D unresolved. Germline-derived CDR1 and CDR2 are SGHVS and FQNEAQ. Trimming left V 1 base short and J 6 bases short, with 7 bases between. The CDR3 spans 13 residues. CDR3 region: CASSLGPVNEQFF. CDR3 coding DNA: TGTGCCAGCAGCTTAGGGCCTGTCAATGAGCAGTTCTTC.

This rearrangement joins TRBV5-1 to TRBJ2-1; D is possibly TRBD2 (6 bases). The V end was cut by 1 base, the J end by 3 bases, with 11 bases between. Germline CDR1 reads SGHRS; CDR2 reads YFSETQ. The CDR3 is 15 residues long. CDR3 sequence reads: CASSLRPGDYNEQFF. The DNA of the CDR3 is TGCGCCAGCAGCTTGAGGCCGGGGGACTACAATGAGCAGTTCTTC.

As DNA, the CDR3 is TGTGCCAGCAGTGAAGCCCAATACGAGCAGTACGTC. It specifies CASSEAQYEQYV. This chain connects TRBV6-1 to TRBJ2-7; D is uncertain. Trimming cost V 0 bases and J 4 bases, with 4 bases left between them. The germline V gene has CDR1 MNHNS and CDR2 SASEGT. The CDR3 loop spans 12 amino acids.

The chain has TRBV18 and TRBJ1-2; possible D gene TRBD1, 6 bases. Germline V CDR1 and CDR2: KGHSH, LQKENI. CDR3 length: 14 amino acids. The germline V and J ends were trimmed by 3 bases and 3 bases, with 11 bases remaining between them. The CDR3 protein is CASSPTDSDYGYTF. CDR3 bases: TGTGCCAGCTCACCGACGGACAGTGACTATGGCTACACCTTC.

The rearrangement joins TRBV7-9 to TRBJ1-5; no clear D gene. From germline, CDR1 is SEHNR and CDR2 FQNEAQ (reference sequence). The CDR3 extends over 12 amino acids. Deletions cut 4 bases from V and 4 bases from J, with 5 bases between. This CDR3 reads CASSSVNQPQHF. The CDR3, as DNA: TGTGCCAGCAGCTCTGTTAATCAGCCCCAGCATTTT. Full variable domain (remainder filled in from reference TRBV7-9 and TRBJ1-5): DTGVSQNPRHKITKRGQNVTFRCDPISEHNRLYWYRQTLGQGPEFLTYFQNEAQLEKSRLLSDRFSAERPKGSFSTLEIQRTEQGDSAMYLCASSSVNQPQHFGDGTRLSIL.

The chain employs TRBV2 and TRBJ2-1, with D possibly TRBD1 on 6 matching bases. In germline, CDR1 is SNHLY, CDR2 FYNNEI. V was shortened by 7 bases and J by 3 bases, with 10 bases between the two germline ends. This CDR3 contains 13 residues. The CDR3 sequence is CASIRDIYNEQFF. CDR3 coding DNA: TGTGCCAGCATCCGGGACATCTACAATGAGCAGTTCTTC.

This rearrangement joins TRBV19 to TRBJ2-1; 10 bases map to TRBD2. V gave up 4 bases and J gave up 10 bases; unmatched junction bases: 10. This CDR3 region has 15 residues. Germline V gene sequence: CDR1 LNHDA, CDR2 SQIVND (reference sequence). The CDR3 DNA reads as TGTGCCAGTAGTACTCGGACTAGCGGCCCAATGGAGCAGTTCTTC. Translation gives CASSTRTSGPMEQFF.

A single count supports this clone. In the same sample, other DNA sequences code for this CDR3. The chain links TRBV5-1 to TRBJ2-5; 8 nucleotides match TRBD1. The germline gives CDR1 SGHRS, CDR2 YFSETQ. V lost 2 bases and J lost 5; bases outside the gene matches: 5. The CDR3 is made up of 14 amino acids. In DNA form, the CDR3 reads TGCGCCAGCAGCTTCCAGGGGGCGGAGGAGACCCAGTACTTC. Protein sequence: CASSFQGAEETQYF.

The rearrangement joins TRBV29-1 to TRBJ2-5, with 10 bases matching TRBD2. V lost 4 bases and J lost 4; bases outside the gene matches: 3. This CDR3 contains 13 residues. Germline CDR1 SQVTM, CDR2 ANQGSEA. CDR3 coding DNA: TGCAGCGTTGTCCTAGCGGGGGTAGAGACCCAGTACTTC. Its protein product is CSVVLAGVETQYF. The variable domain in full, with the rest retrieved from reference TRBV29-1 and TRBJ2-5, is SAVISQKPSRDICQRGTSLTIQCQVDSQVTMMFWYRQQPGQSLTLIATANQGSEATYESGFVIDKFPISRPNLTFSTLTVSNMSPEDSSIYLCSVVLAGVETQYFGPGTRLLVL.

This clone was counted once. J is TRBJ1-4 and V is TRBV18, with a tentative D call TRBD1 (6 bases). This CDR3 contains 17 residues. V was trimmed by 3 bases and J by 6 bases, leaving 20 bases between them. The V gene's germline CDR1 is KGHSH and CDR2 LQKENI. The CDR3 nucleotides read TGTGCCAGCTCACCTTACGCCCCGGGACAAGAGGATGAAAAACTGTTTTTT. Translated, it gives CASSPYAPGQEDEKLFF.

This clone was recorded a few times. This sequence joins TRBV3-1 (or the pseudogene TRBV3-2) and TRBJ1-1, with TRBD1 as a possible D gene (6 bases). This CDR3 comprises 13 residues. With 4 bases removed from V and 1 base from J, the gap between germline ends came to 7 bases. Germline CDR1 is LGHDT and CDR2 is YNNKEL (reference sequence). The CDR3: CASSLGQNTEAFF. The CDR3 DNA reads TGTGCCAGCAGCCTGGGACAGAACACTGAAGCTTTCTTT.

This clone was seen a few times. CDR3 DNA sequence: TGTGCCAGTAGTCCGAGACAGGGTTCCTACGAGCAGTACTTC. Its protein product is CASSPRQGSYEQYF. The chain couples TRBV19 to TRBJ2-7; 7 bases line up with TRBD1. CDR3 length: 14 residues. J lost 1 base, V lost 5 bases, and 5 bases had no gene match. Looked up from germline, CDR1 is LNHDA and CDR2 is SQIVND (reference sequence).

The V call is TRBV27, the J call TRBJ1-5; 11 bases align to TRBD1. The V gene's germline CDR1 is MNHEY and CDR2 SMNVEV (reference sequence). V gave up 6 bases and J gave up 2 bases; unmatched junction bases: 3. This CDR3 has 15 amino acids. The CDR3, as DNA: TGTGCCAGCAGGGGACAGGGGGGGGGCAATCAGCCCCAGCATTTT. Its protein product is CASRGQGGGNQPQHF.